At least ten counts were recorded for the clone carrying this TCR beta chain. The entry originates in a study of T-cell reconstitution after alpha-beta-depleted transplantation in children. This CDR3 has 13 amino acids. The trim removed 3 bases at V and 7 bases at J, leaving 9 bases unmatched. The germline gives CDR1 DFQATT, CDR2 SNEGSKA (reference sequence). Unique molecular identifiers tagged the TCRbeta library. TCRdb fed the PCR reads into MiXCR, producing one record per CDR3 protein. The table records under 450,000 distinct CDR3 sequences, less than 15% of them present only once. The chain recombines TRBV20-1 with TRBJ2-7; 7 nucleotides line up with TRBD1. This material consisted of PBMCs, taken from the stem cell graft. This sequence was found in a human donor who donated a stem cell graft to a child with Fanconi anemia. CDR3 in amino acids: CSASAMTGWEQYV. The DNA for the CDR3 is TGCAGTGCTAGCGCCATGACAGGGTGGGAGCAGTACGTC.